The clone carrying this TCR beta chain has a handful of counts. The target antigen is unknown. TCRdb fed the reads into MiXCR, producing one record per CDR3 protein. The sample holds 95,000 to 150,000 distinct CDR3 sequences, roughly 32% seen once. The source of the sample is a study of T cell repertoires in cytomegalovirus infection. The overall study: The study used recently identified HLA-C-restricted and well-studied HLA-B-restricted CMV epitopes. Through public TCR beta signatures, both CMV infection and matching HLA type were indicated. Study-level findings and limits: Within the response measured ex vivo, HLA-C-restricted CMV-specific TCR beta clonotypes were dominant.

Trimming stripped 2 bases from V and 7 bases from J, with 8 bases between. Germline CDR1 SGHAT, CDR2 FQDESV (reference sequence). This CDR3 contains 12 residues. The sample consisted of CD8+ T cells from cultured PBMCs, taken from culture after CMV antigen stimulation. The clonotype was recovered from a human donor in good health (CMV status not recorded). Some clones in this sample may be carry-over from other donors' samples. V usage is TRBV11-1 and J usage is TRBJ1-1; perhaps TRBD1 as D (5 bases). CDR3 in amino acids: CASSLLGREAFF. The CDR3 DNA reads TGTGCCAGCAGCTTATTGGGGCGTGAAGCTTTCTTT.